Sequencing of this TCR beta chain was carried out in a study of beta chain features in type 1 diabetes. This clone occurred a few times. Germline CDR1 LNHDA, CDR2 SQIVND (reference sequence). The CDR3 loop spans 15 amino acids. Trimming cost V 8 bases and J 8 bases; bases outside gene matches: 14. Cell sorting via CD45RO/CCR7/CD25/CD127/CD95/CD27 was performed to obtain CD4+ naive, central memory, regulatory and stem cell-like memory cells. The investigators reverse transcribed all of the isolated RNA, so they sequenced expressed TCRB transcripts. Clones were read by immunoSEQ multiplex PCR, and TCRdb kept only the in-frame ones, dropping some. The table lists about 250,000 clones, roughly 15% of them singletons.

J is TRBJ2-1 and V is TRBV19, with 8 bases fitting TRBD1. Sequenced: naive CD4+ T cells from blood. This TCR was sampled from a woman aged 40 to 49 in good health. CDR3 DNA: TGTGCCAGTGGCAGCCGGGACAGGATTTTGGATGAGCAGTTCTTC. Protein product: CASGSRDRILDEQFF.